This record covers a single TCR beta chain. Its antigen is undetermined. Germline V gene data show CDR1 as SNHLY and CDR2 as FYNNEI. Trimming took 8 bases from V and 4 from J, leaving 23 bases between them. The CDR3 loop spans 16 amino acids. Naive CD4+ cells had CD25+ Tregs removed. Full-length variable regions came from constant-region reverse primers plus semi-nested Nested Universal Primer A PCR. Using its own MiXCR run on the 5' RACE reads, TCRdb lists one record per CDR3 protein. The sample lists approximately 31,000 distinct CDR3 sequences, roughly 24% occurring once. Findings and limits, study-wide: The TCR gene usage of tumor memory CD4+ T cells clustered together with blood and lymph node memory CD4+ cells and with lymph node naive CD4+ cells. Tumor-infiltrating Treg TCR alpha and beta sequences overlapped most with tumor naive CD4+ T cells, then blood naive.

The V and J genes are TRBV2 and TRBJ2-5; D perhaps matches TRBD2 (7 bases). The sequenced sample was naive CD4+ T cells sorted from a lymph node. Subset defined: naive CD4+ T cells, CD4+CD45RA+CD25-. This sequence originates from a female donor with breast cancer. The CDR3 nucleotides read TGTGCCAGCGGCCTCCGGGGAGGGGGTACGGGAGAGACCCAGTACTTC. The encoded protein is CASGLRGGGTGETQYF.